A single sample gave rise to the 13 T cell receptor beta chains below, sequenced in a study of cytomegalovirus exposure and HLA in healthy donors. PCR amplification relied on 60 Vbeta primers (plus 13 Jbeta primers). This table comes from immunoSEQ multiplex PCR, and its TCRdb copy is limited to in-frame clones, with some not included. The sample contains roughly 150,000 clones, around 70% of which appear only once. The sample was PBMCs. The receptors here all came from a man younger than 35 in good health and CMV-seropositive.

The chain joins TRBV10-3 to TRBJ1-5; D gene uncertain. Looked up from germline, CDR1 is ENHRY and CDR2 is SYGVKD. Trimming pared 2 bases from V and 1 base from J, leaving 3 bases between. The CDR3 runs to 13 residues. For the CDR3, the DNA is TGTGCCATCAGTGAGGGCAGCAATCAGCCCCAGCATTTT. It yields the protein CAISEGSNQPQHF.

CDR3 region: CASSDGNGNYEQYV. The CDR3, as DNA: TGTGCCAGCAGTGACGGTAACGGGAACTACGAGCAGTACGTC. The chain links TRBV2 to TRBJ2-7; D might be TRBD2 (5 bases). This CDR3 is built from 14 residues. Germline V CDR1 and CDR2: SNHLY, FYNNEI. The V gene lost 3 bases and the J gene lost 3 bases, with 12 bases spanning the gap.

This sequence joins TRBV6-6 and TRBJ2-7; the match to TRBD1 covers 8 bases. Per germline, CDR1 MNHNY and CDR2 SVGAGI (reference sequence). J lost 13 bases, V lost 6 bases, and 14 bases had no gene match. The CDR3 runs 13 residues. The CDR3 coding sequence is TGTGCCAGCAGCCACCCCTCCGACAGGGGCCCTTACGTC. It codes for CASSHPSDRGPYV.

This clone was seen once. CDR3 in amino acids: CASSFSGGYNEQFF. The CDR3 region has the DNA TGTGCCAGCAGCTTTAGCGGGGGGTACAATGAGCAGTTCTTC. The gene calls are TRBV7-2 and TRBJ2-1, with 10 bases aligning to TRBD2. With 3 bases clipped from V and 4 bases from J, the junction kept 0 bases outside the gene matches. The CDR3 length is 14 residues. Germline CDR1 and CDR2: SGHTA and FQGNSA.

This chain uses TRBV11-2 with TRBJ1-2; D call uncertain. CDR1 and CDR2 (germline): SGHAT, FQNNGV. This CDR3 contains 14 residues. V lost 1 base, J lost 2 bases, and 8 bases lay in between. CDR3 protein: CASSLVPGNYGYTF. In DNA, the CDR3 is TGTGCCAGCAGCTTAGTACCGGGGAACTATGGCTACACCTTC.

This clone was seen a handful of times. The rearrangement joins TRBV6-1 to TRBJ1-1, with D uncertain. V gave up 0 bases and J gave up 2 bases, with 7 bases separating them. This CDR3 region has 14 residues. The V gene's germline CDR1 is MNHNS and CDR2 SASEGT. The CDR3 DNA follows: TGTGCCAGCAGTGAAGCGCGGGGTAACACTGAAGCTTTCTTT. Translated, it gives CASSEARGNTEAFF.

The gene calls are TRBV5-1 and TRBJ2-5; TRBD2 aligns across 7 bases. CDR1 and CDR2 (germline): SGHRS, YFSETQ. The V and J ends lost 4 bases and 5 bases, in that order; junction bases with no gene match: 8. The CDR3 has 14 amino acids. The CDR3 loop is CASSPGQGGETQYF. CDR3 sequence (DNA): TGCGCCAGCAGCCCTGGGCAGGGAGGGGAGACCCAGTACTTC.

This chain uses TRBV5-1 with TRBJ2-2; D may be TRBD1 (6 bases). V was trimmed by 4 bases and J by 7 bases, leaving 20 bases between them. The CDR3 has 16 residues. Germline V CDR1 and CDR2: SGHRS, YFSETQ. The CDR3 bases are TGCGCCAGCAGCCCCTACAGGGTCCTGGGTGGCGGGGAGCTGTTTTTT. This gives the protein CASSPYRVLGGGELFF.

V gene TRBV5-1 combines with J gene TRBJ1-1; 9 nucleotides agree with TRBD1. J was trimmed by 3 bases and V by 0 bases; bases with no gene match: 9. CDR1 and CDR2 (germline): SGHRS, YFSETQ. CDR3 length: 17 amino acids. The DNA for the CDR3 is TGCGCCAGCAGCTTGGGACAGGGGGTTACTAAGGACACTGAAGCTTTCTTT. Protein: CASSLGQGVTKDTEAFF.

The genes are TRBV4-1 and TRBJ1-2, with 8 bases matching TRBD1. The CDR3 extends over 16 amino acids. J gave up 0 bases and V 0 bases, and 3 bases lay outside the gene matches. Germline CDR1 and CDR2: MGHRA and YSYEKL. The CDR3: CASSQEDRAANYGYTF. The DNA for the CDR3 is TGCGCCAGCAGCCAAGAGGACAGGGCGGCTAACTATGGCTACACCTTC.

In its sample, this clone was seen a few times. The CDR3 spells CASSSSGTSVTDTQYF. CDR3 nucleotides: TGTGCCAGCAGTTCGTCCGGGACTAGCGTTACAGATACGCAGTATTTT. This sequence joins TRBV6-5 and TRBJ2-3; 10 bases fit TRBD2. With 4 bases clipped from V and 3 bases from J, the junction kept 7 bases outside the gene matches. Germline V lookup: CDR1 MNHEY, CDR2 SVGAGI. The CDR3 is 16 residues long.

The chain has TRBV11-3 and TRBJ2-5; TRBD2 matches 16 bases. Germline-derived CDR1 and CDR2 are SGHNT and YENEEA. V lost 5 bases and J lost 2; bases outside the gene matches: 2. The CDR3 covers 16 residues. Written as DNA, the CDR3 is TGTGCCAGCAGCCCGGGACTAGCGGGAGGGCAAGAGACCCAGTACTTC. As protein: CASSPGLAGGQETQYF.

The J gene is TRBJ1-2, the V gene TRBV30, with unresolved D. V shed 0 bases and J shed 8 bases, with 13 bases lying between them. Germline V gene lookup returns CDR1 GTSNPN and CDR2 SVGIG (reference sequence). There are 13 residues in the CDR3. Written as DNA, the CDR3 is TGTGCCTGGAGTGTACCCCGGAGGAGAGGCTACACCTTC. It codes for CAWSVPRRRGYTF. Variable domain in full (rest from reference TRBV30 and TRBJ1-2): SQTIHQWPATLVQPVGSPLSLECTVEGTSNPNLYWYRQAAGRGLQLLFYSVGIGQISSEVPQNLSASRPQDRQFILSSKKLLLSDSGFYLCAWSVPRRRGYTFGSGTRLTVV.